This entry lists 20 T cell receptor beta chains sequenced from one sample in a study of blood T cells in healthy people across ages. A second PCR, run for about 7 to 12 cycles, used a sample-barcoded 5' primer plus a J-beta primer mix. One entry per CDR3 protein, called by TCRdb with MiXCR from the 5' RACE reads. The table lists 550,000 to 600,000 distinct CDR3 sequences, around 50% of them singletons, with approximately 25% in the top ten. The sample consisted of blood. The receptors were gathered from a man at least 80 years old in good health.

The chain is built from TRBV14 and TRBJ1-2; D might be TRBD1 (6 bases). CDR3 size: 12 residues. Germline CDR1 is SGHDN and CDR2 is FVKESK. V was trimmed by 4 bases and J by 8 bases, leaving 11 bases between them. The CDR3 nucleotides read TGTGCCAGCAGCCGCGACAGGTGGGGCTACACCTTC. This codes for CASSRDRWGYTF.

This rearrangement joins TRBV4-3 to TRBJ1-2; possibly TRBD1 for D (6 bases). The CDR3 length is 15 residues. The ends were cut back, 0 bases at V and 5 bases at J, with 13 bases in the middle. Germline CDR1 and CDR2: LGHNA and YSLEER. CDR3 sequence: CASSQDHRQGYGYTF. CDR3 nucleotide sequence: TGCGCCAGCAGCCAAGATCACAGGCAGGGGTATGGCTACACCTTC.

This sequence joins TRBV2 and TRBJ1-1; TRBD1 matches 8 bases. This CDR3 comprises 15 residues. With 5 bases clipped from V and 0 bases from J, the junction kept 5 bases outside the gene matches. Germline values: CDR1 SNHLY, CDR2 FYNNEI. CDR3 amino acids: CASSMRTGLNTEAFF. As DNA, the CDR3 is TGTGCCAGCAGTATGCGGACAGGGTTGAACACTGAAGCTTTCTTT.

This clonotype was detected only a few times. The chain carries TRBV29-1 and TRBJ2-3; unclear D gene. V lost 6 bases and J 0 bases, leaving 10 bases between the germline ends. CDR3 size: 13 residues. In germline, CDR1 is SQVTM, CDR2 ANQGSEA. The CDR3 DNA reads TGCAGCGTCTCGGGTGCTAGCACAGATACGCAGTATTTT. Protein product: CSVSGASTDTQYF.

This clonotype has only a few counts. The chain has TRBV7-9 and TRBJ2-7, with 7 bases that match TRBD1. The length of the CDR3 is 14 residues. Germline V lookup: CDR1 SEHNR, CDR2 FQNEAQ (reference sequence). Trimming at V came to 4 bases and at J to 6 bases, leaving 9 bases not matched to a gene. In DNA, the CDR3 is TGTGCCAGCAGCTCAGGGACAGCCCCGCGCGAGCAGTACTTC. Protein sequence: CASSSGTAPREQYF.

The chain combines TRBV20-1 with TRBJ2-1; TRBD2 matches at 7 bases. Germline V gene sequence: CDR1 DFQATT, CDR2 SNEGSKA (reference sequence). Trimming cost V 1 base and J 5 bases; bases outside gene matches: 2. The CDR3 sequence is 13 residues long. CDR3 protein: CSARVAGDNEQFF. The DNA of the CDR3 is TGCAGTGCTAGAGTGGCGGGGGACAATGAGCAGTTCTTC.

The CDR3 bases are TGTGCCAGCAGTCGGGCGTGGGCTAATGAAAAACTGTTTTTT. Translation gives CASSRAWANEKLFF. V usage is TRBV6-2 or TRBV6-3 and J usage is TRBJ1-4; D remains unclear. The CDR3 is made up of 14 amino acids. Trimming stripped 5 bases from V and 3 bases from J, with 10 bases between. Germline loops: CDR1 MNHEY, CDR2 SVGEGT.

The rearrangement uses TRBV4-1 and TRBJ2-1; 9 positions match TRBD2. Trimming took 4 bases from V and 8 from J; bases not matched to a gene: 3. CDR1 is MGHRA and CDR2 is YSYEKL in the germline V gene. The CDR3 consists of 13 residues. The CDR3 here is CASSLRTSDEQFF. The DNA for the CDR3 is TGCGCCAGCAGCCTTCGGACTAGCGATGAGCAGTTCTTC.

The genes are TRBV18 and TRBJ2-1, with 11 bases identical to TRBD1. J lost 4 bases, V lost 6 bases, and 14 bases had no gene match. From germline, CDR1 is KGHSH and CDR2 LQKENI. The CDR3 totals 18 residues. The CDR3 DNA reads as TGTGCCAGCTCCCGGACTCCTCCGGGACAGGGGGTGTACAATGAGCAGTTCTTC. Amino acid sequence: CASSRTPPGQGVYNEQFF.

Only a few counts were recorded for this clonotype. The rearrangement joins TRBV7-2 to TRBJ2-5, with TRBD2 matching 11 bases. Germline V lookup: CDR1 SGHTA, CDR2 FQGNSA. V trimming: 1 base; J trimming: 5 bases; junction bases outside the gene matches: 3. The CDR3 extends over 15 amino acids. The CDR3: CASSLGASGRETQYF. CDR3 DNA sequence: TGTGCCAGCAGCTTAGGGGCTAGCGGGAGGGAGACCCAGTACTTC.

This clonotype was detected once. The chain employs TRBV7-2 and TRBJ1-1, with 9 positions matching TRBD1. The length of the CDR3 is 15 residues. Germline loops: CDR1 SGHTA, CDR2 FQGNSA. With 5 bases clipped from V and 4 bases from J, the junction kept 8 bases outside the gene matches. The CDR3 spells CASSPNRGRVTEAFF. The CDR3 DNA sequence: TGTGCCAGCAGCCCTAACAGGGGGCGAGTCACTGAAGCTTTCTTT.

This clonotype was observed a few times. The gene calls are TRBV7-9 and TRBJ2-3; D not resolved. Germline-derived CDR1 and CDR2 are SEHNR and FQNEAQ (reference sequence). V lost 1 base and J lost 2, with 7 bases in between. The CDR3 extends over 14 amino acids. CDR3 sequence (DNA): TGTGCCAGCAGCTTAGTGGTGGTCACAGATACGCAGTATTTT. This translates into CASSLVVVTDTQYF.

The chain carries TRBV10-3 and TRBJ1-2, with D perhaps matching TRBD1 (6 bases). The V gene lost 3 bases and the J gene lost 4 bases, with 9 bases spanning the gap. The germline gives CDR1 ENHRY, CDR2 SYGVKD. This CDR3 comprises 13 residues. The CDR3 reads CAISDPRGYGYTF. The CDR3 bases are TGTGCCATCAGTGACCCCAGGGGCTATGGCTACACCTTC.

The gene calls are TRBV4-1 and TRBJ2-1; 11 nucleotides match TRBD2. V dropped 4 bases and J dropped 7; count of bases not matched to a gene: 18. CDR3 size: 19 residues. CDR1 MGHRA and CDR2 YSYEKL come from the germline V gene. CDR3 residues: CASSPIPGLAGGLVNEQFF. The CDR3 DNA follows: TGCGCCAGCAGCCCCATTCCAGGGCTAGCGGGGGGTCTAGTAAATGAGCAGTTCTTC.

There are a few counts of this clonotype. The chain combines TRBV6-5 with TRBJ1-6, with a weak D call TRBD1 (6 bases). Trimming shortened V by 5 bases and J by 7 bases, and 18 bases separated the two germline ends. The germline V gene has CDR1 MNHEY and CDR2 SVGAGI. The CDR3 covers 16 residues. Written as DNA, the CDR3 is TGTGCCAGCAGTCATGGACAGAGGCGCCGAAATTCACCCCTCCACTTT. This encodes CASSHGQRRRNSPLHF.

This clonotype showed up just a few times. The chain couples TRBV2 to TRBJ1-2; possible D gene TRBD1, 5 bases. Germline CDR1 reads SNHLY; CDR2 reads FYNNEI. This CDR3 is built from 13 residues. Trimming removed 1 base at V and 7 bases at J, with 10 bases between. The CDR3 DNA is TGTGCCAGCAGTGAAGGGACGGGGGGTGGCTACACCTTC. It codes for CASSEGTGGGYTF.

Only a few counts were recorded for this clonotype. The chain links TRBV20-1 to TRBJ2-7; 8 bases align to TRBD1. After removal of 5 bases from V and 3 bases from J, the junction contained 3 bases not matched to a gene. Germline CDR1 reads DFQATT; CDR2 reads SNEGSKA (reference sequence). The CDR3 has 12 amino acids. This CDR3 reads CSARDRIYEQYF. The CDR3 DNA reads as TGCAGTGCTCGGGACAGGATCTACGAGCAGTACTTC.

This clonotype has a handful of counts. This may arise from a read error, as a much more abundant clone is one base away. This chain links TRBV6-6 with TRBJ1-5, with D unclear. The germline CDR1 and CDR2 sequences are MNHNY and SVGAGI (reference sequence). V lost 6 bases, J lost 8 bases, and 17 bases lay in between. The CDR3 extends over 14 amino acids. As DNA, the CDR3 is TGTGCCAGCAGCTACGAGGGTACCCCGAAGCCCCAGCATTTT. Encoded protein: CASSYEGTPKPQHF.

The V and J genes are TRBV7-2 and TRBJ2-7; 12 bases align to TRBD2. CDR1 and CDR2 (germline): SGHTA, FQGNSA. The CDR3 totals 17 residues. The V gene end was trimmed by 5 bases and the J gene end by 0 bases; junction bases not matched to a gene: 8. DNA of the CDR3: TGTGCCAGCAGCCCACTTAGGACTAGCGGGAACTCCTACGAGCAGTACTTC. It is translated as CASSPLRTSGNSYEQYF.

This clonotype was counted at least ten times. The chain joins TRBV6-6 to TRBJ2-1; D possibly corresponds to TRBD1 (5 bases). This CDR3 region has 13 residues. Germline-derived CDR1 and CDR2 are MNHNY and SVGAGI (reference sequence). V lost 11 bases, J lost 5 bases, and 16 bases lay in between. CDR3 amino acids: CASQGAGNNEQFF. The CDR3 DNA reads as TGTGCCTCCCAAGGGGCTGGTAACAATGAGCAGTTCTTC.